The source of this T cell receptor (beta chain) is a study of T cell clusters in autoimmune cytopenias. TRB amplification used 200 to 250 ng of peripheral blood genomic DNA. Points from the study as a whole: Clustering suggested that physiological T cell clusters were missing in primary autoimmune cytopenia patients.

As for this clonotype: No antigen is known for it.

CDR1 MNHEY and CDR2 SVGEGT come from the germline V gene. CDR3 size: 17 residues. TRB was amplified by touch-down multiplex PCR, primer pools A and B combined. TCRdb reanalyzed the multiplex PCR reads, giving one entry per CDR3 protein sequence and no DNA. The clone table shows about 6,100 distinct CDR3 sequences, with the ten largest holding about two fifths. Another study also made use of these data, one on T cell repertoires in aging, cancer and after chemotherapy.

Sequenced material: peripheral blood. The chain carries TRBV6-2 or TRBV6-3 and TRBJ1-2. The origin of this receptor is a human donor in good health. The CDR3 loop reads CASSYWPRDGVAAGYTF.